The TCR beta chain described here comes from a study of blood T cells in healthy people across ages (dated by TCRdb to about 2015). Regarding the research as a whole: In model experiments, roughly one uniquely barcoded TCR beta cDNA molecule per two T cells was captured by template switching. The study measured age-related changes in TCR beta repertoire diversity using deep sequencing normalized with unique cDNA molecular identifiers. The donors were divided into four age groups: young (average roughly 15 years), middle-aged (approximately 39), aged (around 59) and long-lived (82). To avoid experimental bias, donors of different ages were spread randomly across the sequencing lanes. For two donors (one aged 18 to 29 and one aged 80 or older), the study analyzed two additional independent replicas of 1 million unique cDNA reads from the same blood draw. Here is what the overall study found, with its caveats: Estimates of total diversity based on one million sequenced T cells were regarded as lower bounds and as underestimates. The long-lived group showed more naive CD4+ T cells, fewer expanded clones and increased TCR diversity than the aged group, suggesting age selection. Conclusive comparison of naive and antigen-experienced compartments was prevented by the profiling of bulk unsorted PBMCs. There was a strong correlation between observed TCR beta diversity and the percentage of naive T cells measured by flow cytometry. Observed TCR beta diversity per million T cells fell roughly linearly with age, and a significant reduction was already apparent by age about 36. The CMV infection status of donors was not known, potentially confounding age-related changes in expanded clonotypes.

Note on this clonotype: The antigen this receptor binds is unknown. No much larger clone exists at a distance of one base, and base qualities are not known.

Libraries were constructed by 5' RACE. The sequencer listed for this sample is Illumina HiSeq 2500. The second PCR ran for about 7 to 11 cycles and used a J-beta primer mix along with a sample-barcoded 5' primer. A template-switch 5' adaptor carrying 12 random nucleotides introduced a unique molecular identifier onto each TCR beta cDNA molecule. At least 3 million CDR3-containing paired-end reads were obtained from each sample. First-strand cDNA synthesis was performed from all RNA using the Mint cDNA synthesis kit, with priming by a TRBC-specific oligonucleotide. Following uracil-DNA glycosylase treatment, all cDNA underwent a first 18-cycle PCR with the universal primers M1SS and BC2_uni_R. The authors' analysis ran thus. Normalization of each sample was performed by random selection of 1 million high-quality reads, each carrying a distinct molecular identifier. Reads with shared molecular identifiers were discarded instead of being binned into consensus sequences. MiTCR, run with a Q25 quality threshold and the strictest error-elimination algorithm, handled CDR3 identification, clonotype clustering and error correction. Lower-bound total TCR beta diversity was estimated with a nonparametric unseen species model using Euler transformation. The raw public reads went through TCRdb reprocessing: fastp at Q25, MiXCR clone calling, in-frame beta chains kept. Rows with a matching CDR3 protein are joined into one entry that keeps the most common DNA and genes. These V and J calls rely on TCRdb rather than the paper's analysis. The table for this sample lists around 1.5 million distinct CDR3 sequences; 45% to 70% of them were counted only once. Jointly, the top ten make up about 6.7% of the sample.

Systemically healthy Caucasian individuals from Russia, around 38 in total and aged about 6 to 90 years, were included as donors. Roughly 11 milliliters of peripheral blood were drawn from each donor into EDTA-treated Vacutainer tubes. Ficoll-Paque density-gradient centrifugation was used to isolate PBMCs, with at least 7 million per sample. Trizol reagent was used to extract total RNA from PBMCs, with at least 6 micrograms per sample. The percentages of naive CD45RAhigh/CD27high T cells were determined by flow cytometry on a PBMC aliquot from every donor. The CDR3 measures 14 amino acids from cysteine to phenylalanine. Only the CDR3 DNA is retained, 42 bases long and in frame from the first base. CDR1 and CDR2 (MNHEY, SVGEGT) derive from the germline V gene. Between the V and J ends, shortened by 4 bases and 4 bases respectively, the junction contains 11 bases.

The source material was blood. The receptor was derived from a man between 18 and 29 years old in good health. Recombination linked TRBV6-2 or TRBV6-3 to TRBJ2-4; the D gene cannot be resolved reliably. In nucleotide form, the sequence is TGTGCCAGCAGTTTTCGCGTGGTGAAAAACATTCAGTACTTC. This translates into CASSFRVVKNIQYF.